The subject of this entry is one T cell receptor beta chain. One entry per CDR3 protein results from TCRdb running MiXCR on the 5' RACE reads. This table holds about 560,000 distinct CDR3 sequences, more than 15% found once. The junction had 21 bases not matched to a gene; V was cut back by 3 bases and J by 4 bases. Germline V gene lookup returns CDR1 MNHNY and CDR2 SVGAGI (reference sequence). The CDR3 consists of 20 residues. The entry originates in a study of T-cell memory formation after mild COVID-19. Sequencing was done on a sample of PBMCs or a T cell subset sorted from them (not recorded which). The receptor was derived from an adult woman who had mild COVID-19 (a few samples of this study predate the infection). Cell type and time point are not known. The V gene is TRBV6-6, the J gene TRBJ2-5; 9 bases are shared with TRBD2. The CDR3 region has the DNA TGTGCCAGCAGTTATTGGGACCAGACTAGCGGCCCGGAGAGAGGAGAGACCCAGTACTTC. Amino acids: CASSYWDQTSGPERGETQYF.